The 21 T cell receptor beta chains reported below all come from one sample, sequenced in a study of blood T cells in healthy people across ages. A sample-barcoded 5' primer and a J-beta primer mix were used in a second PCR of roughly 6 to 11 cycles. TCRdb re-analysed the 5' RACE reads in MiXCR, keeping a single row per CDR3 protein. The sample has hundreds of thousands of distinct CDR3 sequences; roughly three fifths are singletons. Sequencing was performed on blood. The receptors come from a man between 40 and 49 years old in good health.

The J gene is TRBJ2-1, the V gene TRBV5-1; 10 nucleotides line up with TRBD2. The J call may be in error: the DNA end matches TRBJ2-7 better. CDR1 is SGHRS and CDR2 is YFSETQ in the germline V gene. This CDR3 spans 14 amino acids. The CDR3 DNA reads TGCGCCAGCAGCTCCAGCGGGGGGGTCAATGAGCAGTACTTC. This sequence encodes CASSSSGGVNEQYF.

This rearrangement joins TRBV4-3 to TRBJ2-7; no clear D gene. This CDR3 comprises 16 residues. Germline V lookup: CDR1 LGHNA, CDR2 YSLEER. V was shortened by 0 bases and J by 2 bases, with 14 bases between the two germline ends. CDR3 region: CASSQDLEVTTYEQYF. In DNA, the CDR3 is TGCGCCAGCAGCCAAGATCTTGAAGTCACTACCTACGAGCAGTACTTC.

CDR3 sequence: CAIRASGGPYNEQFF. The CDR3 DNA is TGTGCCATCAGAGCTAGCGGGGGGCCCTACAATGAGCAGTTCTTC. The rearrangement joins TRBV10-3 to TRBJ2-1, with 11 nucleotides matching TRBD2. CDR1 is ENHRY, CDR2 SYGVKD, per germline. V lost 6 bases to trimming and J lost 2 bases; unmatched junction nucleotides: 3. This CDR3 is 15 amino acids long.

This chain connects TRBV5-1 to TRBJ2-1; D is uncertain. The length of the CDR3 is 16 residues. V was shortened by 4 bases and J by 5 bases, with 19 bases between the two germline ends. Germline V CDR1 and CDR2: SGHRS, YFSETQ. CDR3 loop: CASSRSRAETNNEQFF. The CDR3 region has the DNA TGCGCCAGCAGCCGCAGCAGAGCCGAGACAAACAATGAGCAGTTCTTC.

This clonotype has a handful of counts. The gene calls are TRBV9 and TRBJ2-3; no clear D gene. The CDR3 totals 12 residues. Germline assignment: CDR1 SGDLS and CDR2 YYNGEE. The germline V and J ends were trimmed by 0 bases and 6 bases, with 5 bases remaining between them. The CDR3: CASSVVDDTQYF. CDR3 nucleotide sequence: TGTGCCAGCAGCGTAGTTGACGATACGCAGTATTTT. The variable domain in full, completed from reference TRBV9 and TRBJ2-3, reads DSGVTQTPKHLITATGQRVTLRCSPRSGDLSVYWYQQSLDQGLQFLIQYYNGEERAKGNILERFSAQQFPDLHSELNLSSLELGDSALYFCASSVVDDTQYFGPGTRLTVL.

The chain joins TRBV2 to TRBJ2-1; the D gene is possibly TRBD1 (6 bases). Trimming removed 4 bases from V and 0 bases from J, with 13 bases in between. CDR1 is SNHLY, CDR2 FYNNEI, per germline. CDR3 size: 16 residues. CDR3: CASSGWDISSYNEQFF. Written as DNA, the CDR3 is TGTGCCAGCAGTGGTTGGGACATAAGCTCCTACAATGAGCAGTTCTTC.

This rearrangement joins TRBV5-6 to TRBJ2-7; no clear D gene. The CDR3 runs to 14 residues. Germline V lookup: CDR1 SGHDT, CDR2 YYEEEE. Trimming took off 6 bases at V and 4 bases at J, with 17 bases between the two ends. In DNA form, the CDR3 reads TGTGCCAGCAACAATAGAGGCCTCAGGTACGAGCAGTACTTC. This codes for CASNNRGLRYEQYF.

This clonotype was detected ten times or more. The chain combines TRBV4-3 with TRBJ2-6; D uncertain. Trimming took off 1 base at V and 0 bases at J, with 7 bases between the two ends. From germline, CDR1 is LGHNA and CDR2 YSLEER. The CDR3 has 16 residues. The CDR3 bases are TGCGCCAGCAGCCAAGTGGCGAACTCTGGGGCCAACGTCCTGACTTTC. It is translated as CASSQVANSGANVLTF.

This clonotype was observed a few times. The chain is built from TRBV20-1 and TRBJ1-2; D is perhaps TRBD1 (6 bases). The CDR3 has 13 residues. V was pared by 5 bases and J by 6 bases, with 16 bases between. CDR1 is DFQATT, CDR2 SNEGSKA, per germline (reference sequence). In DNA, the CDR3 is TGCAGTGCTGAGCAGGGGATGAGGCATGGCTACACCTTC. It yields the protein CSAEQGMRHGYTF.

This clonotype was counted a single time. V gene TRBV28 combines with J gene TRBJ2-1; TRBD2 agrees at 7 bases. This CDR3 comprises 15 residues. J lost 4 bases, V lost 6 bases, and 9 bases had no gene match. Germline V gene lookup returns CDR1 MDHEN and CDR2 SYDVKM. In DNA form, the CDR3 reads TGTGCCAGCAGGTACAGCGGGGTAGCTTACAATGAGCAGTTCTTC. It encodes CASRYSGVAYNEQFF.

This clonotype was detected a few times. The chain carries TRBV7-9 and TRBJ2-3; 8 nucleotides agree with TRBD1. With 5 bases clipped from V and 1 base from J, the junction kept 11 bases outside the gene matches. Germline loops: CDR1 SEHNR, CDR2 FQNEAQ (reference sequence). The CDR3 spans 17 residues. CDR3 sequence: CASSGRLDRAGTDTQYF. The CDR3 region has the DNA TGTGCCAGCAGCGGACGGCTGGACAGGGCCGGCACAGATACGCAGTATTTT.

The chain employs TRBV19 and TRBJ2-7; possibly TRBD1 or TRBD2 for D (7 bases each). The V gene's germline CDR1 is LNHDA and CDR2 SQIVND (reference sequence). With 7 bases removed from V and 1 base from J, the gap between germline ends came to 17 bases. The CDR3 totals 15 residues. The CDR3 nucleotides read TGTGCCAGTACCACATCAGGGGGGGCGTCCTACGAGCAGTACTTC. This gives the protein CASTTSGGASYEQYF.

CDR3 sequence: CASKQGVIAYEQYF. The CDR3 DNA follows: TGTGCCAGCAAGCAGGGGGTTATCGCCTACGAGCAGTACTTC. The rearrangement links TRBV2 to TRBJ2-7, with 7 bases that match TRBD1. V was pared by 7 bases and J by 2 bases, with 8 bases of the junction left unmatched. This CDR3 spans 14 amino acids. The germline gives CDR1 SNHLY, CDR2 FYNNEI.

The V and J genes are TRBV9 and TRBJ2-2; D possibly corresponds to TRBD2 (5 bases). The germline CDR1 and CDR2 sequences are SGDLS and YYNGEE. V shed 6 bases and J shed 5 bases, with 11 bases lying between them. This CDR3 spans 13 amino acids. CDR3 DNA: TGTGCCAGCACTAGCTGGGAAACCGGGGAGCTGTTTTTT. It encodes CASTSWETGELFF.

With respect to this clonotype: A much larger clone sits a single nucleotide away, making a read error possible. The V and J genes are TRBV12-3 or TRBV12-4 and TRBJ1-5; D gene unclear. The CDR3 covers 15 residues. The CDR3 region has the DNA TGTGCCAGCAGTTTCGTTCTGTGGTGCAATCAGCCCCGGCATTTT. Protein sequence: CASSFVLWCNQPRHF.

The genes are TRBV12-3 or TRBV12-4 and TRBJ2-3; perhaps TRBD1 as D (6 bases). CDR3 length: 15 residues. V lost 1 base, J lost 1 base, and 9 bases lay in between. In nucleotides, the CDR3 is TGTGCCAGCAGTTTAGAGTGGACAGGCACAGATACGCAGTATTTT. It codes for CASSLEWTGTDTQYF.

Note on this clonotype: A junction end diverges from the germline sequence, so it may reflect a read error. This sequence joins TRBV15 and TRBJ2-4; 7 bases align to TRBD1. The J call could be wrong; TRBJ2-5 is a better fit for the DNA end. From germline, CDR1 is LNHNV and CDR2 YYDKDF (reference sequence). CDR3 length: 15 residues. The CDR3 reads CVTSRDRQGEETQYF. In DNA form, the CDR3 reads TGTGTCACCAGCAGAGATCGACAGGGAGAAGAGACCCAGTACTTC.

This clonotype was detected a few times. At one boundary the junction diverges from the germline segment, which might be a read error. The chain uses TRBV12-3 or TRBV12-4 and TRBJ2-7, with D possibly being TRBD1 or TRBD2 (5 bases each). This CDR3 is built from 17 residues. CDR3 sequence: CASSRDSRDRRSYERYF. CDR3 sequence (DNA): TGTGCCAGCAGTCGGGATTCAAGGGACCGTCGATCGTACGAGCGGTACTTC.

This clonotype was seen more than once but under ten times. The chain combines TRBV29-1 with TRBJ1-2, with D maybe TRBD1 (5 bases). The ends were cut back, 6 bases at V and 6 bases at J, with 11 bases in the middle. Germline V gene data show CDR1 as SQVTM and CDR2 as ANQGSEA. This CDR3 has 11 amino acids. The CDR3: CSVAQGNGYTF. Here the CDR3 DNA reads TGCAGCGTAGCTCAGGGTAATGGCTACACCTTC.

This chain links TRBV6-1 with TRBJ2-7; 9 bases match TRBD2. This CDR3 spans 15 amino acids. Germline assignment: CDR1 MNHNS and CDR2 SASEGT. The junction had 7 bases not matched to a gene; V was cut back by 3 bases and J by 4 bases. CDR3 loop: CASSEGWLAGYEQYF. For the CDR3, the DNA is TGTGCCAGCAGTGAGGGTTGGCTAGCGGGATACGAGCAGTACTTC.

This clonotype was picked up one time. The J gene is TRBJ2-3, the V gene TRBV29-1; a possible D gene is TRBD1 (5 bases). The ends were cut back, 5 bases at V and 2 bases at J, with 17 bases in the middle. Germline CDR1 reads SQVTM; CDR2 reads ANQGSEA. This CDR3 is 15 amino acids long. DNA of the CDR3: TGCAGCGTTAGCAGGGTCACCCTAACCACAGATACGCAGTATTTT. This gives the protein CSVSRVTLTTDTQYF.